A single sample is the source of the 20 T cell receptor beta chains below, sequenced in a study of blood T cell repertoires in COVID-19. The assay was immunoSEQ multiplex PCR, and TCRdb's table has in-frame clones only and misses some. This table holds roughly 400,000 clones, 80% to 95% found once. Input material: PBMCs or T cells enriched from blood (not recorded which). The source is a man aged 18-30 years who had recovered from COVID-19.

This clone was seen a handful of times. The J gene is TRBJ2-7, the V gene TRBV18; 10 bases line up with TRBD1. CDR1 is KGHSH, CDR2 LQKENI, per germline. V lost 4 bases to trimming and J lost 2 bases; unmatched junction nucleotides: 5. This CDR3 contains 15 residues. CDR3 in DNA: TGTGCCAGCTCACGGGGACAGGGGATACCCTACGAGCAGTACTTC. This translates into CASSRGQGIPYEQYF.

This clone was picked up one time. This chain links TRBV7-9 with TRBJ1-3; 7 bases align to TRBD1. The germline V gene encodes CDR1 SEHNR and CDR2 FQNEAQ (reference sequence). This CDR3 region has 15 residues. The trim removed 3 bases at V and 2 bases at J, leaving 4 bases unmatched. The CDR3, as DNA: TGTGCCAGCAGCTTCACCGGGACAGCTGGAAACACCATATATTTT. Its translation is CASSFTGTAGNTIYF.

The chain combines TRBV2 with TRBJ2-3; 12 nucleotides agree with TRBD2. With V trimmed by 7 bases and J by 14 bases, 19 bases remained unmatched. There are 16 residues in the CDR3. The germline gives CDR1 SNHLY, CDR2 FYNNEI. DNA for the CDR3: TGTGCCAGCAATCCACAGGGGACCTCCAGACTAGCGGGGGTGTATTTT. Translation gives CASNPQGTSRLAGVYF.

The rearrangement uses TRBV6-1 and TRBJ2-5; the D gene is possibly TRBD2 (6 bases). The ends were cut back, 2 bases at V and 7 bases at J, with 14 bases in the middle. Germline V CDR1 and CDR2: MNHNS, SASEGT. This CDR3 contains 14 residues. CDR3 amino acids: CASSESEGQVTQYF. In DNA form, the CDR3 reads TGTGCCAGCAGTGAATCGGAGGGGCAGGTGACCCAGTACTTC.

The chain combines TRBV5-1 with TRBJ2-1, with a tentative D call TRBD1 (5 bases). The germline V gene has CDR1 SGHRS and CDR2 YFSETQ. The CDR3 is 13 amino acids. The V gene lost 0 bases and the J gene lost 10 bases, with 11 bases spanning the gap. The CDR3 DNA sequence: TGCGCCAGCAGCTTGGGGCAGCCAGGGGAGCAGTTCTTC. Translation gives CASSLGQPGEQFF.

This clone occurred a few times. V and J are TRBV29-1 and TRBJ2-3, with 11 positions matching TRBD1. The CDR3 is made up of 14 amino acids. Germline loops: CDR1 SQVTM, CDR2 ANQGSEA. The J segment lost 5 bases and the V segment lost 8 bases, leaving 9 bases of the junction unmatched. Written as DNA, the CDR3 is TGCAGCATCCCGGACAGGGGGCCGGTAGATACGCAGTATTTT. Translated, it gives CSIPDRGPVDTQYF.

Remarks on this clone: A junction end diverges from the germline sequence, so it may reflect a read error. CDR3 residues: CASSNPADRGHF. The CDR3 nucleotides read TGTGCCAGCTCAAACCCCGCGGACAGGGGCCATTTT. V and J are TRBV28 and TRBJ1-6; 9 bases line up with TRBD1. The CDR3 consists of 12 residues. CDR1 and CDR2 (germline): MDHEN, SYDVKM. The entire variable domain, with the rest obtained from reference TRBV28 and TRBJ1-6, is as follows: DVKVTQSSRYLVKRTGEKVFLECVQDMDHENMFWYRQDPGLGLRLIYFSYDVKMKEKGDIPEGYSVSREKKERFSLILESASTNQTSMYLCASSNPADRGHFGNGTRLTVT.

This clone was picked up one time. V usage is TRBV18 and J usage is TRBJ1-1, with TRBD1 identical over 10 bases. CDR1 is KGHSH and CDR2 is LQKENI in the germline V gene. V shed 1 base and J 0 bases; nucleotides not matched to a gene: 8. The CDR3 has 18 residues. This chain's CDR3 is CASSPRSGTGAMNTEAFF. Written as DNA, the CDR3 is TGTGCCAGCTCACCACGGTCAGGGACAGGGGCGATGAACACTGAAGCTTTCTTT.

The J gene is TRBJ1-1, the V gene TRBV3-1 (or the pseudogene TRBV3-2), with D possibly being TRBD1 (5 bases). The V gene's germline CDR1 is LGHDT and CDR2 YNNKEL (reference sequence). Between the trimmed V and J ends, which lost 4 bases and 4 bases, there was a span of 10 bases. The CDR3 runs 13 residues. DNA of the CDR3: TGTGCCAGCAGCCCTCGTGGGGCCACTGAAGCTTTCTTT. It translates to CASSPRGATEAFF.

The rearrangement uses TRBV5-6 and TRBJ2-3, with TRBD2 as a possible D gene (5 bases). The germline V and J ends were trimmed by 2 bases and 0 bases, with 10 bases remaining between them. This CDR3 is built from 15 residues. Per germline, CDR1 SGHDT and CDR2 YYEEEE. CDR3 region: CASSLGLESTDTQYF. CDR3 nucleotide sequence: TGTGCCAGCAGCTTAGGACTGGAAAGCACAGATACGCAGTATTTT.

This chain joins TRBV18 and TRBJ2-3; no reliable D call. This CDR3 spans 13 amino acids. CDR1 is KGHSH and CDR2 is LQKENI in the germline V gene. V lost 2 bases and J 5 bases, leaving 8 bases between the germline ends. The CDR3 is CASSPSSKDTQYF. The CDR3 DNA reads as TGTGCCAGCTCACCAAGTAGTAAAGATACGCAGTATTTT. The full variable domain, its missing parts supplied by reference TRBV18 and TRBJ2-3, is NAGVMQNPRHLVRRRGQEARLRCSPMKGHSHVYWYRQLPEEGLKFMVYLQKENIIDESGMPKERFSAEFPKEGPSILRIQQVVRGDSAAYFCASSPSSKDTQYFGPGTRLTVL.

The V and J genes are TRBV13 and TRBJ2-7, with 10 bases fitting TRBD2. The J segment lost 6 bases and the V segment lost 5 bases, leaving 10 bases of the junction unmatched. This CDR3 contains 15 residues. Germline V gene data show CDR1 as PRHDT and CDR2 as FYEKMQ (reference sequence). CDR3 region: CASSRPPSGSAEQYF. The CDR3 nucleotides read TGTGCCAGCAGCCGACCGCCTAGCGGGAGTGCCGAGCAGTACTTC.

The CDR3 DNA follows: TGTGCCAGCAGCCACGGGACTAGCGGGAGCCCGGACTCCTACGAGCAGTACTTC. Translating it yields CASSHGTSGSPDSYEQYF. The chain carries TRBV9 and TRBJ2-7; 14 bases are a match to TRBD2. Trimming removed 4 bases from V and 0 bases from J; junction bases left unmatched: 9. The CDR3 extends over 18 amino acids. From germline, CDR1 is SGDLS and CDR2 YYNGEE.

The J gene is TRBJ1-1, the V gene TRBV3-1 (or the pseudogene TRBV3-2), with 7 bases identical to TRBD1. Per germline, CDR1 LGHDT and CDR2 YNNKEL (reference sequence). The trim removed 4 bases at V and 5 bases at J, leaving 10 bases unmatched. The CDR3 has 15 amino acids. CDR3 in DNA: TGTGCCAGCAGCCCTAGGGACAGCCCGAGGACTGAAGCTTTCTTT. This translates into CASSPRDSPRTEAFF.

This chain joins TRBV11-3 and TRBJ2-2, with 10 bases fitting TRBD2. The CDR3 loop spans 17 amino acids. The V gene's germline CDR1 is SGHNT and CDR2 YENEEA. Trimming at V came to 2 bases and at J to 6 bases, leaving 9 bases not matched to a gene. The CDR3 sequence is CASSLKRGGVLAGELFF. CDR3 in DNA: TGTGCCAGCAGCTTAAAGCGGGGGGGCGTTTTGGCCGGGGAGCTGTTTTTT.

This clone was seen just once. This sequence joins TRBV7-2 and TRBJ1-2, with a weak D call TRBD1 (6 bases). Germline CDR1 SGHTA, CDR2 FQGNSA. The ends were cut back, 0 bases at V and 4 bases at J, with 18 bases in the middle. The CDR3 covers 17 residues. CDR3 DNA sequence: TGTGCCAGCAGCTTAGCTCGGCTCGAGCCAGGGGTCTATGGCTACACCTTC. Translation gives CASSLARLEPGVYGYTF. Full variable domain (remainder filled in from reference TRBV7-2 and TRBJ1-2): GAGVSQSPSNKVTEKGKDVELRCDPISGHTALYWYRQSLGQGLEFLIYFQGNSAPDKSGLPSDRFSAERTGGSVSTLTIQRTQQEDSAVYLCASSLARLEPGVYGYTFGSGTRLTVV.

This chain connects TRBV5-5 to TRBJ1-1, with D unresolved. The V gene lost 0 bases and the J gene lost 3 bases, with 12 bases spanning the gap. The CDR3 contains 15 residues. Germline CDR1 SGHKS, CDR2 YYEKEE (reference sequence). The CDR3 is CASSLEAGGYTEAFF. The DNA for the CDR3 is TGTGCCAGCAGCTTGGAGGCCGGAGGGTACACTGAAGCTTTCTTT.

The chain carries TRBV7-3 and TRBJ2-5, with 11 bases lining up with TRBD2. With 5 bases clipped from V and 4 bases from J, the junction kept 9 bases outside the gene matches. This CDR3 has 16 residues. Looked up from germline, CDR1 is SGHTA and CDR2 is FQGTGA. The CDR3 DNA follows: TGTGCCAGCAGCGCCAGACTAGCGGGATCGAGAGAGACCCAGTACTTC. Its protein product is CASSARLAGSRETQYF.

The chain has TRBV30 and TRBJ2-2; 8 nucleotides line up with TRBD1. Germline V CDR1 and CDR2: GTSNPN, SVGIG (reference sequence). The CDR3 spans 12 residues. Trimming at V came to 5 bases and at J to 8 bases, leaving 4 bases not matched to a gene. The CDR3 sequence: CAWGQGGGELFF. CDR3 coding DNA: TGTGCCTGGGGACAGGGTGGAGGGGAGCTGTTTTTT.

V and J are TRBV5-8 and TRBJ2-2, with TRBD1 identical over 8 bases. The CDR3 sequence is 15 residues long. V gave up 4 bases and J gave up 0 bases; unmatched junction bases: 2. Germline CDR1 is SGHTS and CDR2 is YDEGEE. Written as DNA, the CDR3 is TGTGCCAGCAGCATGGGACAGGCGAACACCGGGGAGCTGTTTTTT. It yields the protein CASSMGQANTGELFF.